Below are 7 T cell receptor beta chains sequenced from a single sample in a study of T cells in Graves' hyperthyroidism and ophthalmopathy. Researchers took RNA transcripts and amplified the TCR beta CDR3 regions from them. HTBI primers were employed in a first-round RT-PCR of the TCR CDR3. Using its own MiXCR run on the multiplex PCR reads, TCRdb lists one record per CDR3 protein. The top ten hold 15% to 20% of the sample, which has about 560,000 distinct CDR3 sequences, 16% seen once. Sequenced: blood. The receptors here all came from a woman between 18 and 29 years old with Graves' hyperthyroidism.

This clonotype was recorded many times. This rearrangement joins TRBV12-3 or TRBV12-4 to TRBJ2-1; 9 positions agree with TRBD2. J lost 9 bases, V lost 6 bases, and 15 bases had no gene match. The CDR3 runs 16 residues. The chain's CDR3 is CASSAALLLAGFEQFF. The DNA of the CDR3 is TGTGCCAGCAGCGCCGCTCTGTTGCTAGCGGGGTTTGAGCAGTTCTTC.

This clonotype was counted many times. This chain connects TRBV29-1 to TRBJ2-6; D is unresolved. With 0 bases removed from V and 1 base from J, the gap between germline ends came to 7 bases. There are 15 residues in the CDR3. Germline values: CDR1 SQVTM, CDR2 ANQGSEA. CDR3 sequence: CSVEDLRSGANVLTF. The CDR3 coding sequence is TGCAGCGTTGAAGATCTCCGTTCTGGGGCCAACGTCCTGACTTTC.

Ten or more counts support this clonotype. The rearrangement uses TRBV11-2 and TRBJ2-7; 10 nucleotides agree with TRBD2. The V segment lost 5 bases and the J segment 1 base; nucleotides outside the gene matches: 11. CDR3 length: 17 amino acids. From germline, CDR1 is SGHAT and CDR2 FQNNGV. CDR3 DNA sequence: TGTGCCAGCAGCCCCGGACCGGGACTAGCGTTGTCCTACGAGCAGTACTTC. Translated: CASSPGPGLALSYEQYF. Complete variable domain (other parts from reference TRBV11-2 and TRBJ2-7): EAGVAQSPRYKIIEKRQSVAFWCNPISGHATLYWYQQILGQGPKLLIQFQNNGVVDDSQLPKDRFSAERLKGVDSTLKIQPAKLEDSAVYLCASSPGPGLALSYEQYFGPGTRLTVT.

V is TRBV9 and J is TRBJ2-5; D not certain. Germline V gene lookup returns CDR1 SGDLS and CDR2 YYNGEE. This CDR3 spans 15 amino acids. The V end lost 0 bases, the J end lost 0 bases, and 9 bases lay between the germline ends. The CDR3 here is CASSVETRNQETQYF. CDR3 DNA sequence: TGTGCCAGCAGCGTAGAAACGCGGAACCAAGAGACCCAGTACTTC.

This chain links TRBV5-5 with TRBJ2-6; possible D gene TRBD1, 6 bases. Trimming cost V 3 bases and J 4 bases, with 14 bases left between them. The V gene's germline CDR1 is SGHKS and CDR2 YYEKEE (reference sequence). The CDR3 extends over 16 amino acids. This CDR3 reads CASSSRTVAGANVLTF. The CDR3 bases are TGTGCCAGCAGCTCAAGGACAGTCGCCGGGGCCAACGTCCTGACTTTC.

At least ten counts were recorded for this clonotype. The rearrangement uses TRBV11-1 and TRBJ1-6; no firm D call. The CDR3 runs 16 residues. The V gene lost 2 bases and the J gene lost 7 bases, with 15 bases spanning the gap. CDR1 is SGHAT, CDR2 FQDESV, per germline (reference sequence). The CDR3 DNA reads TGTGCCAGCAGCTTATCGCTCGGAAACAAGAATTCACCCCTCCACTTT. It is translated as CASSLSLGNKNSPLHF.

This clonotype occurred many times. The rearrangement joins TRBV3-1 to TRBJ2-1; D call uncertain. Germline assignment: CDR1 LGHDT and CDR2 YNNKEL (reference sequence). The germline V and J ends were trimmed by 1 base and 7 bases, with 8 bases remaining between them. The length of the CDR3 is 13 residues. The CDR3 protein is CASSQASKNEQFF. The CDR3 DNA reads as TGTGCCAGCAGCCAAGCCTCTAAAAATGAGCAGTTCTTC.